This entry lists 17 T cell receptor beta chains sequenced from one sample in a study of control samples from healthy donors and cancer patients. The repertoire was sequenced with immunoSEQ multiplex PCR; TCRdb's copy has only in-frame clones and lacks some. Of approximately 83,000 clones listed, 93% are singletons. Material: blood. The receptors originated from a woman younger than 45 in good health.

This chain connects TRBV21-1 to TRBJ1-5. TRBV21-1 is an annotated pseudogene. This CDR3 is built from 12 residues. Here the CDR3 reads CASSKSGQPQHF. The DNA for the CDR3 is TGTGCCAGCAGCAAAAGCGGACAGCCCCAGCATTTT.

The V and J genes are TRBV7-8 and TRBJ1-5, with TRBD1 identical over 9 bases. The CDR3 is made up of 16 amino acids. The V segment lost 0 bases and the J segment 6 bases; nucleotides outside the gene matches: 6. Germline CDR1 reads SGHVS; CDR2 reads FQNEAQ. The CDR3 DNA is TGTGCCAGCAGCTTAGCGCCGAGACAGGGGGTTCAGCCCCAGCATTTT. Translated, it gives CASSLAPRQGVQPQHF.

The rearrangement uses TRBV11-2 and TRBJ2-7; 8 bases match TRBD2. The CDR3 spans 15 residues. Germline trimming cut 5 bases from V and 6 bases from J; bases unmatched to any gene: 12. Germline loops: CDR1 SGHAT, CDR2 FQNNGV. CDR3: CASSGLAAGVTEQYF. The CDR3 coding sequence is TGTGCCAGCAGCGGTCTAGCAGCGGGAGTAACCGAGCAGTACTTC.

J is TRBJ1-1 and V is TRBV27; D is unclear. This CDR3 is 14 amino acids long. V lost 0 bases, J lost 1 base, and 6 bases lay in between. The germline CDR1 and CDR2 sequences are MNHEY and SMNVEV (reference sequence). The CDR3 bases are TGTGCCAGCAGTTTATCGGTACAGAACACTGAAGCTTTCTTT. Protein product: CASSLSVQNTEAFF.

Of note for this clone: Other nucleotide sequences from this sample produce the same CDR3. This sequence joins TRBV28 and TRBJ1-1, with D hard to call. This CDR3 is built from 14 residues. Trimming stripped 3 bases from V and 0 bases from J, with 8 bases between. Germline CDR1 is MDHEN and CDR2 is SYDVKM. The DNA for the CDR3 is TGTGCCAGCAGTTTCGGAGGGCTGAACACTGAAGCTTTCTTT. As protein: CASSFGGLNTEAFF.

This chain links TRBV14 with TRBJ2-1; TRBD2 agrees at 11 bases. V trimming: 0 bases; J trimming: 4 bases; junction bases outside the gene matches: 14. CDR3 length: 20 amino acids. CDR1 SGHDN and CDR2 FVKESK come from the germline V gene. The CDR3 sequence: CASSQDGKLAGGGPYNEQFF. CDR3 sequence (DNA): TGTGCCAGCAGCCAAGATGGAAAGCTAGCGGGAGGAGGACCATACAATGAGCAGTTCTTC.

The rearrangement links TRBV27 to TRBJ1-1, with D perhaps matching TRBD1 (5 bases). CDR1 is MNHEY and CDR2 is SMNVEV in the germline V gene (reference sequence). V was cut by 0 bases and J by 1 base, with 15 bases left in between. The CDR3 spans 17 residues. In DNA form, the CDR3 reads TGTGCCAGCAGTTTATCCGCAGGGAGTACGCGGAACACTGAAGCTTTCTTT. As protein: CASSLSAGSTRNTEAFF.

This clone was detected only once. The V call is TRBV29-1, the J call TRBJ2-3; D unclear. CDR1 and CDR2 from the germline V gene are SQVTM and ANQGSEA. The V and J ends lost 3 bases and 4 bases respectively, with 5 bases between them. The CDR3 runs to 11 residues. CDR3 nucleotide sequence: TGCAGCGTTGACGGGTCAGATACGCAGTATTTT. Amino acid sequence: CSVDGSDTQYF.

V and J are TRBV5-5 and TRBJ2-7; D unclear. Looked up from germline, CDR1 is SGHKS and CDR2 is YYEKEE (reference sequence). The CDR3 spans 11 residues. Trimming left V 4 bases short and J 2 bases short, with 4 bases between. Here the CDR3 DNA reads TGTGCCAGCAGCAAGACCTACGAGCAGTACTTC. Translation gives CASSKTYEQYF.

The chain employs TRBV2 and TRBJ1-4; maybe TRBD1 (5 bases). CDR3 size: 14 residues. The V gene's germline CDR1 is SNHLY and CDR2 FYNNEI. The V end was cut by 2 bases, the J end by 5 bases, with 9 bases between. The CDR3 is CASSEQGINEKLFF. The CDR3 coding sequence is TGTGCCAGCAGTGAACAGGGAATAAATGAAAAACTGTTTTTT.

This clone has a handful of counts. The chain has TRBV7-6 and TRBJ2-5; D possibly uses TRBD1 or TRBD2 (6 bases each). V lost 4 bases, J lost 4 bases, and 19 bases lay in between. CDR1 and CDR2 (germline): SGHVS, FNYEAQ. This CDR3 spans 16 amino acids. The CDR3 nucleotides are TGTGCCAGCAGCTCGTACAGGGTGAACGGGGGAGAGACCCAGTACTTC. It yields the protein CASSSYRVNGGETQYF. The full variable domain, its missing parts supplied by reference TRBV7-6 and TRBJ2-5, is GAGVSQSPRYKVTKRGQDVALRCDPISGHVSLYWYRQALGQGPEFLTYFNYEAQQDKSGLPNDRFSAERPEGSISTLTIQRTEQRDSAMYRCASSSYRVNGGETQYFGPGTRLLVL.

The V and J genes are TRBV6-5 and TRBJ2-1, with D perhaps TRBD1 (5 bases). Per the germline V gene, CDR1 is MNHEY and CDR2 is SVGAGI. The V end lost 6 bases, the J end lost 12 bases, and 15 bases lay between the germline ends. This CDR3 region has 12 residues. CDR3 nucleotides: TGTGCCAGCAGAAGGACCGAAGGGGTGCAGTTCTTC. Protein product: CASRRTEGVQFF.

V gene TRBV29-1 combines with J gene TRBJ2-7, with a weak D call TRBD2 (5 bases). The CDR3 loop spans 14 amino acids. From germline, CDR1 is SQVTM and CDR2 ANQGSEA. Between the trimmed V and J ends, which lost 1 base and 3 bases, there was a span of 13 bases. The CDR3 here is CSVEVGVVGYEQYF. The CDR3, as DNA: TGCAGCGTTGAAGTCGGGGTTGTAGGCTACGAGCAGTACTTC.

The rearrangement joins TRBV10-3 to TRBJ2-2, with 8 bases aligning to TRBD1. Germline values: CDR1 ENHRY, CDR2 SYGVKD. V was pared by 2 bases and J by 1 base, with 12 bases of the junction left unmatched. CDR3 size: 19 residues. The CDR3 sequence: CAISEGQGVAGRNTGELFF. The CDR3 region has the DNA TGTGCCATCAGTGAGGGACAGGGAGTGGCAGGGAGGAACACCGGGGAGCTGTTTTTT.

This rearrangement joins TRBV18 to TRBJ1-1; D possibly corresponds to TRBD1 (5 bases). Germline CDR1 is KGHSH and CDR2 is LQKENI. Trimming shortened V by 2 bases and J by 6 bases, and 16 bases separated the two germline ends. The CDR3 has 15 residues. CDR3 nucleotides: TGTGCCAGCTCACCAAGTTTGGGGGAGAAGGCTGAAGCTTTCTTT. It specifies CASSPSLGEKAEAFF.

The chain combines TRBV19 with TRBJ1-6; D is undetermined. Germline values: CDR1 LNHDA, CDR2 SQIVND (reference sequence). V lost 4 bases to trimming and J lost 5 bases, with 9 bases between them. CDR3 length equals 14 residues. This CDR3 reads CASSRGADNSPLHF. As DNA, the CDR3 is TGTGCCAGTAGTAGGGGTGCAGATAATTCACCCCTCCACTTT.

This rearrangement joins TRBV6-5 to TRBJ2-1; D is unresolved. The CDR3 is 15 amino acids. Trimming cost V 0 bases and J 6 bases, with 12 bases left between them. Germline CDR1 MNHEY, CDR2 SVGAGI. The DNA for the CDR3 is TGTGCCAGCAGTTACTCGAGAACCCCAAGCAATGAGCAGTTCTTC. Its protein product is CASSYSRTPSNEQFF.